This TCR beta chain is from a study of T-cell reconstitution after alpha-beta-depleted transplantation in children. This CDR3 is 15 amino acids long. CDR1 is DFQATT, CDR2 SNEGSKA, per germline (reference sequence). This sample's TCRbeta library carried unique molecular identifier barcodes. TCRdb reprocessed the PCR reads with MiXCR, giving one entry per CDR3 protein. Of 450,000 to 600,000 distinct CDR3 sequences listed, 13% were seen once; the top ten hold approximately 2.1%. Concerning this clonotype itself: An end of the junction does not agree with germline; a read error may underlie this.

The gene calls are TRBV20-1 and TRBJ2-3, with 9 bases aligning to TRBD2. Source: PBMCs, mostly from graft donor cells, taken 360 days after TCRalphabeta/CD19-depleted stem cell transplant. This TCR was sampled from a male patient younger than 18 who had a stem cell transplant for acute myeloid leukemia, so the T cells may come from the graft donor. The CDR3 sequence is CSAKPLAGAWDTQYF. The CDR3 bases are TGCAGCGCTAAGCCCTTAGCGGGAGCTTGGGATACGCAGTATTTT.